These 27 T cell receptor beta chains were sequenced from one sample in a study of T cell changes during pregnancy in multiple sclerosis. Data came from immunoSEQ multiplex PCR; TCRdb stores just in-frame clones and leaves some out. The sample consists of under 120,000 clones, about 89% of them appearing once. Sequencing was performed on peripheral blood, taken after pregnancy. The receptor set was obtained from a female donor with multiple sclerosis, enrolled in a pregnancy study.

The rearrangement links TRBV4-1 to TRBJ2-7, with D possibly TRBD2 on 6 matching bases. This CDR3 spans 14 amino acids. Trimming took 3 bases from V and 3 from J, leaving 12 bases between them. The germline V gene encodes CDR1 MGHRA and CDR2 YSYEKL. CDR3 in DNA: TGCGCCAGCAGCCAGGGGACTGGTAACTACGAGCAGTACTTC. It encodes CASSQGTGNYEQYF.

The chain carries TRBV6-5 and TRBJ1-2; D perhaps matches TRBD1 (6 bases). The V and J ends lost 2 bases and 8 bases respectively, with 15 bases between them. Looked up from germline, CDR1 is MNHEY and CDR2 is SVGAGI. The CDR3 spans 14 residues. CDR3 sequence (DNA): TGTGCCAGCAGTTACCTGAACAGGGTGGAGGGCTACACCTTC. Encoded protein: CASSYLNRVEGYTF.

This sequence joins TRBV9 and TRBJ2-3; TRBD2 aligns across 9 bases. The junction had 5 bases not matched to a gene; V was cut back by 3 bases and J by 0 bases. The CDR3 spans 16 residues. The germline gives CDR1 SGDLS, CDR2 YYNGEE. The CDR3 DNA sequence: TGTGCCAGCAGCGCCACTAGCGGGCGTAGCACAGATACGCAGTATTTT. It specifies CASSATSGRSTDTQYF.

The V and J genes are TRBV10-3 and TRBJ2-2; 9 nucleotides align to TRBD1. The CDR3 has 14 amino acids. Germline V gives CDR1 ENHRY, CDR2 SYGVKD. V was pared by 8 bases and J by 2 bases, with 3 bases of the junction left unmatched. The CDR3 nucleotides read TGTGCCATCCAGGGACAGGGAAACACCGGGGAGCTGTTTTTT. Its translation: CAIQGQGNTGELFF.

The CDR3 loop reads CASSSSGTGNTEAFF. CDR3 DNA sequence: TGCGCCAGCAGCTCATCGGGGACAGGGAACACTGAAGCTTTCTTT. This chain joins TRBV5-1 and TRBJ1-1; 8 bases agree with TRBD1. V gave up 3 bases and J gave up 1 base; unmatched junction bases: 5. The CDR3 spans 15 residues. Germline V lookup: CDR1 SGHRS, CDR2 YFSETQ.

This clone has only one observation. This rearrangement joins TRBV5-1 to TRBJ2-3, with D possibly TRBD1 on 5 matching bases. The V gene lost 0 bases and the J gene lost 4 bases, with 12 bases spanning the gap. The germline V gene has CDR1 SGHRS and CDR2 YFSETQ. CDR3 size: 15 residues. CDR3 protein: CASSLADKGADTQYF. In DNA, the CDR3 is TGCGCCAGCAGCTTGGCGGATAAAGGGGCAGATACGCAGTATTTT.

This chain joins TRBV9 and TRBJ2-3, with 7 bases identical to TRBD1. This CDR3 is 14 amino acids long. After removal of 2 bases from V and 3 bases from J, the junction contained 3 bases not matched to a gene. The germline gives CDR1 SGDLS, CDR2 YYNGEE. CDR3 sequence reads: CASSVLDRTDTQYF. For the CDR3, the DNA is TGTGCCAGCAGCGTTCTGGACAGGACAGATACGCAGTATTTT.

This sequence joins TRBV5-1 and TRBJ2-7; the D gene is possibly TRBD1 (5 bases). Germline CDR1 and CDR2: SGHRS and YFSETQ. Trimming left V 4 bases short and J 1 base short, with 18 bases between. CDR3 length: 16 amino acids. The CDR3 bases are TGCGCCAGCAGCCTAAATCTGGGGTCAGGGTCCTACGAGCAGTACTTC. It codes for CASSLNLGSGSYEQYF.

The V and J genes are TRBV19 and TRBJ2-7; the match to TRBD1 covers 9 bases. There are 14 residues in the CDR3. Germline V lookup: CDR1 LNHDA, CDR2 SQIVND (reference sequence). J lost 3 bases, V lost 10 bases, and 10 bases had no gene match. CDR3 region: CATTGGPTSYEQYF. The CDR3 bases are TGTGCCACTACAGGGGGCCCCACGAGCTACGAGCAGTACTTC. Filled out from reference TRBV19 and TRBJ2-7, the complete variable domain reads DGGITQSPKYLFRKEGQNVTLSCEQNLNHDAMYWYRQDPGQGLRLIYYSQIVNDFQKGDIAEGYSVSREKKESFPLTVTSAQKNPTAFYLCATTGGPTSYEQYFGPGTRLTVT.

The table lists this clone with a count of one. The chain recombines TRBV5-8 with TRBJ2-7, with D perhaps matching TRBD1 (6 bases). The germline V gene has CDR1 SGHTS and CDR2 YDEGEE. The CDR3 spans 12 residues. Between the trimmed V and J ends, which lost 7 bases and 3 bases, there was a span of 11 bases. The CDR3 region is CASGGHLYEQYF. The CDR3 nucleotides are TGTGCCAGCGGGGGACACCTCTACGAGCAGTACTTC.

The chain links TRBV9 to TRBJ2-1, with 9 bases matching TRBD2. V lost 0 bases to trimming and J lost 8 bases; unmatched junction nucleotides: 6. CDR3 length: 15 residues. Germline lookup yields CDR1 SGDLS and CDR2 YYNGEE. CDR3 sequence: CASSVVSGGFDEQFF. The CDR3 nucleotides are TGTGCCAGCAGCGTAGTGAGCGGGGGGTTTGATGAGCAGTTCTTC.

As DNA, the CDR3 is TGTGCCAGCAGCCTGACAGGGGTGGACGAGCAGTACTTC. Residues: CASSLTGVDEQYF. The chain has TRBV6-1 and TRBJ2-7; 8 bases align to TRBD1. The V and J ends lost 6 bases and 5 bases, in that order; junction bases with no gene match: 6. The CDR3 runs to 13 residues. Germline V gene sequence: CDR1 MNHNS, CDR2 SASEGT.

To note about this clone: One end of the junction varies from germline; a read error may be responsible. This sequence joins TRBV13 and TRBJ1-1, with TRBD1 matching over 7 bases. CDR1 and CDR2 from the germline V gene are PRHDT and FYEKMQ (reference sequence). The CDR3 runs 11 residues. CDR3 DNA: TGTGCCAGCAGCCTAGGGGGCGAAGCTTTCTTT. This encodes CASSLGGEAFF. Looking up the rest from reference TRBV13 and TRBJ1-1 gives the full variable domain: AAGVIQSPRHLIKEKRETATLKCYPIPRHDTVYWYQQGPGQDPQFLISFYEKMQSDKGSIPDRFSAQQFSDYHSELNMSSLELGDSALYFCASSLGGEAFFGQGTRLTVV.

This sequence joins TRBV6-5 and TRBJ1-5; the match to TRBD1 covers 10 bases. Per the germline V gene, CDR1 is MNHEY and CDR2 is SVGAGI. CDR3 length: 14 amino acids. V lost 5 bases and J lost 5; bases outside the gene matches: 3. CDR3: CASSDGTGDQPQHF. For the CDR3, the DNA is TGTGCCAGCAGTGACGGGACAGGGGATCAGCCCCAGCATTTT.

The rearrangement uses TRBV5-8 and TRBJ1-1; D possibly corresponds to TRBD1 (6 bases). The CDR3 spans 14 residues. Germline V gene sequence: CDR1 SGHTS, CDR2 YDEGEE. Trimming took 4 bases from V and 3 from J, leaving 13 bases between them. CDR3 DNA sequence: TGTGCCAGCAGCAACGTGTGGACAGACACTGAAGCTTTCTTT. As protein: CASSNVWTDTEAFF.

The rearrangement links TRBV2 to TRBJ2-7; D possibly corresponds to TRBD1 (5 bases). This CDR3 is 16 amino acids long. V shed 7 bases and J shed 4 bases, with 23 bases lying between them. Germline CDR1 is SNHLY and CDR2 is FYNNEI. CDR3 DNA sequence: TGTGCCAGCAATCTCCGTCCTGGGGCCCAAACTTACGAGCAGTACTTC. This codes for CASNLRPGAQTYEQYF. The full variable domain, rest sourced from reference TRBV2 and TRBJ2-7, is EPEVTQTPSHQVTQMGQEVILRCVPISNHLYFYWYRQILGQKVEFLVSFYNNEISEKSEIFDDQFSVERPDGSNFTLKIRSTKLEDSAMYFCASNLRPGAQTYEQYFGPGTRLTVT.

The chain joins TRBV28 to TRBJ1-6, with D perhaps TRBD1 (6 bases). The CDR3 is 14 residues long. Germline-derived CDR1 and CDR2 are MDHEN and SYDVKM. Trimming pared 4 bases from V and 9 bases from J, leaving 13 bases between. CDR3 residues: CASSSGARGSPLHF. Here the CDR3 DNA reads TGTGCCAGCAGTTCAGGGGCCAGGGGTTCACCCCTCCACTTT. Full variable domain (remainder filled in from reference TRBV28 and TRBJ1-6): DVKVTQSSRYLVKRTGEKVFLECVQDMDHENMFWYRQDPGLGLRLIYFSYDVKMKEKGDIPEGYSVSREKKERFSLILESASTNQTSMYLCASSSGARGSPLHFGNGTRLTVT.

This chain connects TRBV30 to TRBJ1-1; TRBD1 aligns across 8 bases. This CDR3 is 15 amino acids long. The germline CDR1 and CDR2 sequences are GTSNPN and SVGIG (reference sequence). The V segment lost 0 bases and the J segment 4 bases; nucleotides outside the gene matches: 7. The CDR3 is CAWSVTGGLGTEAFF. The CDR3 DNA follows: TGTGCCTGGAGTGTTACAGGGGGTTTAGGCACTGAAGCTTTCTTT.

The gene calls are TRBV7-8 and TRBJ1-2, with 7 nucleotides matching TRBD1. V dropped 5 bases and J dropped 6; count of bases not matched to a gene: 15. Germline-derived CDR1 and CDR2 are SGHVS and FQNEAQ. The CDR3 contains 16 residues. CDR3 bases: TGTGCCAGCAGCCCACAGGGGTGGAGGGTTGGGGATGGCTACACCTTC. It encodes CASSPQGWRVGDGYTF.

This chain joins TRBV18 and TRBJ1-1; D not certain. Between the trimmed V and J ends, which lost 3 bases and 2 bases, there was a span of 13 bases. Germline V lookup: CDR1 KGHSH, CDR2 LQKENI. CDR3 length: 15 amino acids. CDR3 in DNA: TGTGCCAGCTCACCCCAGGAGACGGGAAACACTGAAGCTTTCTTT. It is translated as CASSPQETGNTEAFF.

This rearrangement joins TRBV29-1 to TRBJ1-1, with unresolved D. Germline CDR1 reads SQVTM; CDR2 reads ANQGSEA. CDR3 length: 12 amino acids. V dropped 6 bases and J dropped 5 bases, with 13 bases sitting between them. CDR3: CSVEGGLTEAFF. DNA for the CDR3: TGCAGCGTCGAGGGTGGGTTGACTGAAGCTTTCTTT.

CDR3 region: CASSLKRGLEGQFF. The CDR3 DNA follows: TGTGCCAGCAGCCTCAAAAGGGGGCTTGAGGGGCAGTTCTTC. V and J are TRBV14 and TRBJ2-1, with 7 bases that match TRBD1. Germline CDR1 SGHDN, CDR2 FVKESK. The CDR3 is 14 amino acids. V shed 4 bases and J 12 bases; nucleotides not matched to a gene: 12. The entire variable domain, with the rest obtained from reference TRBV14 and TRBJ2-1, is as follows: EAGVTQFPSHSVIEKGQTVTLRCDPISGHDNLYWYRRVMGKEIKFLLHFVKESKQDESGMPNNRFLAERTGGTYSTLKVQPAELEDSGVYFCASSLKRGLEGQFFGPGTRLTVL.

The chain joins TRBV19 to TRBJ2-7; D is unresolved. CDR1 and CDR2 (germline): LNHDA, SQIVND (reference sequence). The CDR3 length is 13 residues. V was pared by 6 bases and J by 0 bases, with 9 bases between. The CDR3 DNA sequence: TGTGCCAGTAGCCCGTCCCCCTCCTACGAGCAGTACTTC. It codes for CASSPSPSYEQYF. Using reference TRBV19 and TRBJ2-7 for the parts outside the CDR3, the full variable domain is DGGITQSPKYLFRKEGQNVTLSCEQNLNHDAMYWYRQDPGQGLRLIYYSQIVNDFQKGDIAEGYSVSREKKESFPLTVTSAQKNPTAFYLCASSPSPSYEQYFGPGTRLTVT.

The rearrangement joins TRBV1 to TRBJ2-3; the table's TRBD2 call for D was not verified on the DNA. TRBV1 corresponds to a pseudogene. This CDR3 region has 14 residues. The CDR3 sequence: CTSSCPGTSGGGYF. In DNA form, the CDR3 reads TGCACCAGCAGCTGTCCCGGGACTAGCGGGGGGGGGTATTTT.

Only one count was recorded for this clone. The genes are TRBV9 and TRBJ2-5, with D perhaps TRBD1 (5 bases). Trimming removed 0 bases from V and 1 base from J, with 10 bases in between. The V gene's germline CDR1 is SGDLS and CDR2 YYNGEE. CDR3 length: 15 amino acids. This CDR3 is CASSVEARVQETQYF. CDR3 coding DNA: TGTGCCAGCAGCGTAGAGGCCAGGGTCCAAGAGACCCAGTACTTC.

The chain joins TRBV6-6 to TRBJ1-2; 7 nucleotides line up with TRBD1. The CDR3 runs 15 residues. V dropped 0 bases and J dropped 5; count of bases not matched to a gene: 6. Germline CDR1 MNHNY, CDR2 SVGAGI (reference sequence). Here the CDR3 DNA reads TGTGCCAGCAGTTACTCTACCGGGACAGATTATGGCTACACCTTC. Protein product: CASSYSTGTDYGYTF.

A note on this clone: Other DNA sequences in the same sample also yield this CDR3. The rearrangement links TRBV29-1 to TRBJ2-5, with D possibly matching TRBD2 (5 bases). Germline CDR1 and CDR2: SQVTM and ANQGSEA. Trimming pared 2 bases from V and 5 bases from J, leaving 6 bases between. The CDR3 is made up of 11 amino acids. The CDR3 coding sequence is TGCAGCGTTGAAAGAGGGGAGACCCAGTACTTC. Translating gives CSVERGETQYF.